What follows is one TCR beta chain and its context. Its target is not known. The sample belongs to a study of blood T cells in healthy people across ages. CDR3 size: 16 residues. The J segment lost 1 base and the V segment lost 6 bases, leaving 6 bases of the junction unmatched. The germline V gene encodes CDR1 MNHNY and CDR2 SVGAGI (reference sequence). Combining a sample-barcoded 5' primer with a J-beta primer mix, a second PCR ran for roughly 6 to 12 cycles. Using its own MiXCR run on the 5' RACE reads, TCRdb lists one record per CDR3 protein. The sample shows under 2,000,000 distinct CDR3 sequences, roughly 50% of them seen only once. Study conclusions and caveats: There was a strong correlation between TCR beta diversity and naive T cell percentage.

Per-sample PBMC isolation yielded at least 6.5 million cells. The clonotype originates from a woman in her thirties or forties in good health. The source material was blood. This sequence joins TRBV6-6 and TRBJ2-1, with 10 nucleotides matching TRBD1. In DNA form, the CDR3 reads TGTGCCAGCAGGGACCCGGGACAGGGGTCCTACAATGAGCAGTTCTTC. It codes for CASRDPGQGSYNEQFF.